The 7 T cell receptor beta chains reported below all come from one sample, sequenced in a study of T cell repertoires in cytomegalovirus infection. One entry per CDR3 protein, called by TCRdb with MiXCR from the reads. The table lists around 25,000 distinct CDR3 sequences, over 15% of them singletons, with roughly 80% in the top ten. Antigens of these TCRs are unknown. Source: CD8+ T cells from cultured PBMCs, taken from culture after CMV antigen stimulation. The receptor source for this set is a human donor in good health (CMV status not recorded). Some clones in this sample may be carry-over from other donors' samples.

This clonotype was observed a handful of times. This rearrangement joins TRBV7-9 to TRBJ2-5; perhaps TRBD2 as D (5 bases). The CDR3 is 13 residues long. V gave up 1 base and J gave up 7 bases, with 10 bases separating them. Germline lookup yields CDR1 SEHNR and CDR2 FQNEAQ (reference sequence). CDR3 DNA sequence: TGTGCCAGCAGCTTAGTTAGCGTCGGGACCCAGTACTTC. Translation gives CASSLVSVGTQYF. The full variable domain, completed using reference TRBV7-9 and TRBJ2-5, is DTGVSQNPRHKITKRGQNVTFRCDPISEHNRLYWYRQTLGQGPEFLTYFQNEAQLEKSRLLSDRFSAERPKGSFSTLEIQRTEQGDSAMYLCASSLVSVGTQYFGPGTRLLVL.

The chain couples TRBV6-2 or TRBV6-3 to TRBJ2-1; D gene ambiguous. The CDR3 loop spans 14 amino acids. The germline gives CDR1 MNHEY, CDR2 SVGEGT. V was clipped by 2 bases and J by 2 bases, with 7 bases between them. The CDR3 protein is CASSYGVTYNEQFF. The CDR3 nucleotides read TGTGCCAGCAGTTACGGGGTCACCTACAATGAGCAGTTCTTC.

The J gene is TRBJ2-5, the V gene TRBV12-3 or TRBV12-4, with TRBD2 matching over 8 bases. The CDR3 spans 15 residues. The ends lost 6 bases at V and 5 bases at J; junction bases unmatched: 11. The CDR3 DNA sequence: TGTGCCAGCAGACTCCAAGCGGGAGAGGCTGAGACCCAGTACTTC. Residues: CASRLQAGEAETQYF.

The chain is built from TRBV4-1 and TRBJ1-2; possible D gene TRBD1, 5 bases. Germline assignment: CDR1 MGHRA and CDR2 YSYEKL. The CDR3 length is 15 residues. The V end lost 5 bases, the J end lost 4 bases, and 17 bases lay between the germline ends. CDR3 amino acids: CASSEKDPGAYGYTF. CDR3 sequence (DNA): TGCGCCAGCAGCGAGAAGGACCCCGGGGCCTATGGCTACACCTTC.

This chain connects TRBV7-2 to TRBJ2-1; D gene ambiguous. There are 14 residues in the CDR3. Between the trimmed V and J ends, which lost 0 bases and 4 bases, there was a span of 7 bases. Per germline, CDR1 SGHTA and CDR2 FQGNSA. In DNA form, the CDR3 reads TGTGCCAGCAGCTTAGCCAGGAGATACAATGAGCAGTTCTTC. This sequence encodes CASSLARRYNEQFF.

V usage is TRBV12-3 or TRBV12-4 and J usage is TRBJ2-1, with D unclear. The CDR3 contains 12 residues. V was clipped by 7 bases and J by 7 bases, with 11 bases between them. The CDR3 coding sequence is TGTGCCAGCACCACTGGGTGGAATGAGCAGTTCTTC. Its translation: CASTTGWNEQFF.

The V and J genes are TRBV11-2 and TRBJ1-2, with D possibly being TRBD1 (5 bases). The CDR3 is 18 residues long. CDR1 is SGHAT, CDR2 FQNNGV, per germline. The V end lost 6 bases, the J end lost 6 bases, and 29 bases lay between the germline ends. CDR3 DNA sequence: TGTGCCAGCAGTCGAACCGAAATGGCGGCGGGGGGTTCAAATGGCTACACCTTC. Translation: CASSRTEMAAGGSNGYTF.